This T cell receptor beta chain was found in a study of identical twins. General study findings and limits: Models underestimated out-of-frame TCR alpha sharing in monozygotic twins. Twins' excess sharing was less marked for out-of-frame beta sequences.

Between the trimmed V and J ends, which lost 8 bases and 0 bases, there was a span of 10 bases. There are 13 residues in the CDR3. Germline-derived CDR1 and CDR2 are ENHRY and SYGVKD. Template switching introduced a universal primer site, and the cDNA bore unique molecular identifiers. TCRdb reprocessed the 5' RACE reads via MiXCR and lists one record per CDR3 protein. The data hold approximately 240,000 distinct CDR3 sequences, with about an eighth observed a single time. The table lists this clonotype with a few counts. Its specificity is unknown. This clonotype originated in a woman aged 18-29 years in good health. J is TRBJ1-1 and V is TRBV10-3; D not resolved. The sequencing input was memory (CD45RO+) T cells sorted from blood. This CDR3 reads CAIYQEMNTEAFF. As DNA, the CDR3 is TGTGCCATCTACCAGGAGATGAACACTGAAGCTTTCTTT.